This record looks at one T cell receptor beta chain sequence and its context. What it recognizes is unknown. Within the ViraFEST assay, antigen-specific CD4+ T cells underwent expansion with viral peptide pools prior to sequencing. When less than 13 days of culture had elapsed, CD4+ T cells were isolated. Having tested negative for nucleocapsid antibodies, the vaccine recipients showed no prior SARS-CoV-2 infection. Produced via immunoSEQ multiplex PCR; TCRdb's table is partial and in-frame only. Among 52,000 or so clones listed, more than 60% were seen once. This record belongs to a study of vaccination effects on CD4 cells after COVID-19. The CDR3 extends over 17 amino acids. With 6 bases clipped from V and 0 bases from J, the junction kept 10 bases outside the gene matches. The germline gives CDR1 SGHRS, CDR2 YFSETQ.

This chain uses TRBV5-1 with TRBJ2-2, with 8 positions matching TRBD1. The sample here was CD4+ T cells from PBMCs cultured with SARS-CoV-2 spike peptides, taken before COVID-19 vaccination. This TCR was sampled from a human donor who received a COVID-19 vaccine. The CDR3 reads CASKAGTGLTNTGELFF. As DNA, the CDR3 is TGCGCCAGCAAGGCGGGGACAGGCCTGACGAACACCGGGGAGCTGTTTTTT. The full variable domain, completed using reference TRBV5-1 and TRBJ2-2, is KAGVTQTPRYLIKTRGQQVTLSCSPISGHRSVSWYQQTPGQGLQFLFEYFSETQRNKGNFPGRFSGRQFSNSRSEMNVSTLELGDSALYLCASKAGTGLTNTGELFFGEGSRLTVL.